A single sample is the source of the 2 T cell receptor beta chains below, sequenced in a study of blood T cell repertoires in COVID-19. Sequencing was performed with immunoSEQ multiplex PCR; in TCRdb, only in-frame clones are kept and a portion is missing. The table records roughly 200,000 clones, approximately 80% of them present only once. Sample: peripheral blood. The receptors shown here come from a human donor in a cohort sampled during active COVID-19.

The J gene is TRBJ1-3, the V gene TRBV3-1 (or the pseudogene TRBV3-2), with 10 bases matching TRBD1. CDR1 LGHDT and CDR2 YNNKEL come from the germline V gene (reference sequence). V lost 4 bases to trimming and J lost 3 bases; unmatched junction nucleotides: 12. This CDR3 contains 18 residues. The CDR3 is CASSPERQGAMIGNTIYF. The CDR3 DNA follows: TGTGCCAGCAGCCCGGAAAGACAGGGGGCGATGATTGGAAACACCATATATTTT.

This sequence joins TRBV28 and TRBJ2-1; 7 bases are a match to TRBD2. V shed 5 bases and J 0 bases; nucleotides not matched to a gene: 10. The CDR3 has 17 residues. Germline lookup yields CDR1 MDHEN and CDR2 SYDVKM. Written as DNA, the CDR3 is TGTGCCAGCAGTCACCCGGCTCTAGCGGACTCCTACAATGAGCAGTTCTTC. This translates into CASSHPALADSYNEQFF.